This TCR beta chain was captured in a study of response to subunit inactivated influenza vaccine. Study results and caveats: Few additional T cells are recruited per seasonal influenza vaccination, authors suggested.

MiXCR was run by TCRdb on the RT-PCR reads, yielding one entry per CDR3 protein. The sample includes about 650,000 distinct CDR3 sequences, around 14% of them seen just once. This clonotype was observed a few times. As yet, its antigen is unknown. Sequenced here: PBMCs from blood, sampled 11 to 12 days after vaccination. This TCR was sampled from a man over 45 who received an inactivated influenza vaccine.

This CDR3 reads CASSYIRFGDTEAFF. The CDR3 DNA reads TGTGCCAGCAGTTATATAAGGTTTGGGGACACTGAAGCTTTCTTT. The V and J genes are TRBV6-5 and TRBJ1-1; D call uncertain. V lost 3 bases to trimming and J lost 3 bases, with 14 bases between them. The CDR3 sequence is 15 residues long. The germline CDR1 and CDR2 sequences are MNHEY and SVGAGI.